These 23 T cell receptor beta chains came from one sample sequenced in a study of cytomegalovirus exposure and HLA in healthy donors. Clones were read by immunoSEQ multiplex PCR, and TCRdb kept only the in-frame ones, dropping some. The data show 300,000 to 450,000 clones, roughly 88% seen once. The specimen sequenced was PBMCs. The receptor source for this set is a woman younger than 35 in good health and CMV-seronegative.

The chain carries TRBV5-6 and TRBJ1-2; possibly TRBD1 for D (6 bases). CDR3 length equals 16 residues. Germline CDR1 and CDR2: SGHDT and YYEEEE. V was pared by 4 bases and J by 0 bases, with 16 bases between. The CDR3 DNA is TGTGCCAGCAGCCCAAGGACAGCAATCACTAACTATGGCTACACCTTC. It yields the protein CASSPRTAITNYGYTF.

V is TRBV18 and J is TRBJ1-1, with D maybe TRBD1 (5 bases). Looked up from germline, CDR1 is KGHSH and CDR2 is LQKENI. The germline V and J ends were trimmed by 5 bases and 5 bases, with 12 bases remaining between them. The CDR3 consists of 13 residues. The CDR3 loop is CASSVGGETEAFF. The CDR3 DNA follows: TGTGCCAGCTCAGTGGGGGGAGAGACTGAAGCTTTCTTT.

The chain employs TRBV4-1 and TRBJ1-2; 7 bases map to TRBD1. The CDR3 sequence is 16 residues long. CDR1 and CDR2 (germline): MGHRA, YSYEKL. J was trimmed by 8 bases and V by 0 bases; bases with no gene match: 12. The CDR3 region is CASSQDPLITGEGYTF. DNA for the CDR3: TGCGCCAGCAGCCAAGATCCATTGATTACAGGGGAGGGCTACACCTTC.

The rearrangement uses TRBV5-4 and TRBJ2-3, with 7 nucleotides matching TRBD1. The CDR3 has 16 amino acids. CDR1 SGHNT and CDR2 YYREEE come from the germline V gene (reference sequence). V lost 5 bases, J lost 0 bases, and 9 bases stayed unmatched. CDR3 sequence reads: CASRPPGGASTDTQYF. In DNA, the CDR3 is TGTGCCAGCAGACCCCCAGGGGGAGCGAGCACAGATACGCAGTATTTT.

The rearrangement joins TRBV27 to TRBJ1-2; TRBD1 is a possible D gene (5 bases). The germline CDR1 and CDR2 sequences are MNHEY and SMNVEV (reference sequence). Trimming removed 0 bases from V and 4 bases from J, with 12 bases in between. The CDR3 is made up of 15 amino acids. The CDR3 DNA is TGTGCCAGCAGTTTATCGGTCCAGGGTTTCTATGGCTACACCTTC. It encodes CASSLSVQGFYGYTF.

The V call is TRBV7-9, the J call TRBJ1-6; D is unresolved. Germline V gene lookup returns CDR1 SEHNR and CDR2 FQNEAQ (reference sequence). This CDR3 has 13 residues. Between the trimmed V and J ends, which lost 4 bases and 10 bases, there was a span of 11 bases. The CDR3 region has the DNA TGTGCCAGCAGCTCAAACTTACTCTCACCCCTCCACTTT. Amino acids: CASSSNLLSPLHF.

The rearrangement uses TRBV19 and TRBJ2-7, with D perhaps TRBD1 (7 bases). CDR1 and CDR2 from the germline V gene are LNHDA and SQIVND (reference sequence). The CDR3 runs 13 residues. Trimming shortened V by 6 bases and J by 5 bases, and 14 bases separated the two germline ends. The CDR3 DNA sequence: TGTGCCAGTAGCTCCAGGGGGGTCGACGAGCAGTACTTC. This codes for CASSSRGVDEQYF.

The table lists this clone with a count of one. The same CDR3 is also encoded by other DNA sequences in this sample. The V call is TRBV28, the J call TRBJ1-1; weak D call: TRBD1 (6 bases). The CDR3 extends over 12 amino acids. V dropped 5 bases and J dropped 5 bases, with 9 bases sitting between them. The germline CDR1 and CDR2 sequences are MDHEN and SYDVKM. The CDR3 sequence: CASSLRGTEAFF. The CDR3 DNA is TGTGCCAGCAGTCTCAGGGGAACTGAAGCTTTCTTT. The complete variable domain, with remaining parts taken from reference TRBV28 and TRBJ1-1, reads DVKVTQSSRYLVKRTGEKVFLECVQDMDHENMFWYRQDPGLGLRLIYFSYDVKMKEKGDIPEGYSVSREKKERFSLILESASTNQTSMYLCASSLRGTEAFFGQGTRLTVV.

V and J are TRBV11-2 and TRBJ2-7, with D maybe TRBD2 (5 bases). V dropped 6 bases and J dropped 0 bases, with 12 bases sitting between them. The CDR3 has 14 residues. The germline V gene has CDR1 SGHAT and CDR2 FQNNGV. As DNA, the CDR3 is TGTGCCAGCAGTGAGAGGGCTAACTCCTACGAGCAGTACTTC. Translating it yields CASSERANSYEQYF.

In this sample, this clone turned up once. J is TRBJ1-1 and V is TRBV9, with D unresolved. V was pared by 6 bases and J by 2 bases, with 8 bases between. The CDR3 has 12 residues. Germline CDR1 SGDLS, CDR2 YYNGEE. CDR3 amino acids: CASTGINTEAFF. In DNA, the CDR3 is TGTGCCAGCACGGGGATTAACACTGAAGCTTTCTTT.

This rearrangement joins TRBV6-5 to TRBJ1-2; possible D gene TRBD1, 5 bases. Germline CDR1 and CDR2: MNHEY and SVGAGI. The CDR3 has 12 residues. Between the trimmed V and J ends, which lost 4 bases and 7 bases, there was a span of 10 bases. The CDR3 spells CASSSGGGGYTF. CDR3 DNA sequence: TGTGCCAGCAGTTCCGGGGGGGGTGGCTACACCTTC.

The chain links TRBV5-8 to TRBJ2-5, with D maybe TRBD1 (6 bases). V gave up 0 bases and J gave up 6 bases, with 12 bases separating them. This CDR3 spans 14 amino acids. Germline CDR1 is SGHTS and CDR2 is YDEGEE. CDR3 in DNA: TGTGCCAGCAGCTTGGAACGAGGGGGAAAGACCCAGTACTTC. It codes for CASSLERGGKTQYF.

The V gene is TRBV19, the J gene TRBJ2-6, with D uncertain. V lost 2 bases and J 2 bases, leaving 10 bases between the germline ends. The CDR3 extends over 16 amino acids. The V gene's germline CDR1 is LNHDA and CDR2 SQIVND (reference sequence). The CDR3: CASSIRTVTGANVLTF. The CDR3 DNA follows: TGTGCCAGTAGTATAAGAACGGTAACTGGGGCCAACGTCCTGACTTTC.

The count of this clone is one. V usage is TRBV5-8 and J usage is TRBJ1-2, with 7 bases aligning to TRBD1. This CDR3 has 15 amino acids. The V gene's germline CDR1 is SGHTS and CDR2 YDEGEE. Trimming cost V 6 bases and J 4 bases; bases outside gene matches: 12. CDR3: CASNPSGQELYGYTF. The CDR3 region has the DNA TGTGCCAGCAACCCTTCCGGACAGGAACTCTATGGCTACACCTTC. Combining the CDR3 with reference TRBV5-8 and TRBJ1-2 gives the whole variable domain EAGVTQSPTHLIKTRGQQATLRCSPISGHTSVYWYQQALGLGLQFLLWYDEGEERNRGNFPPRFSGRQFPNYSSELNVNALELEDSALYLCASNPSGQELYGYTFGSGTRLTVV.

The V and J genes are TRBV4-2 and TRBJ2-3; perhaps TRBD2 as D (6 bases). The CDR3 is 17 residues long. V lost 5 bases to trimming and J lost 2 bases, with 20 bases between them. Germline loops: CDR1 LGHNA, CDR2 YNFKEQ. Here the CDR3 DNA reads TGTGCCAGCAGCACCCGGGACGGCGGGATATCCACAGATACGCAGTATTTT. It encodes CASSTRDGGISTDTQYF.

The chain uses TRBV5-5 and TRBJ1-3; D unclear. Trimming pared 3 bases from V and 10 bases from J, leaving 14 bases between. The CDR3 has 13 residues. The germline gives CDR1 SGHKS, CDR2 YYEKEE (reference sequence). DNA of the CDR3: TGTGCCAGCAGCTCCGTCCAGGATAGGACCATATATTTT. Residues: CASSSVQDRTIYF.

Written as DNA, the CDR3 is TGCGCCAGCAGCCAAAAAACAGCTAACTATGGCTACACCTTC. Protein sequence: CASSQKTANYGYTF. The chain carries TRBV4-1 and TRBJ1-2, with D unclear. The germline V gene encodes CDR1 MGHRA and CDR2 YSYEKL. This CDR3 contains 14 residues. Trimming shortened V by 2 bases and J by 0 bases, and 7 bases separated the two germline ends.

The J gene is TRBJ2-5, the V gene TRBV9, with 10 bases aligning to TRBD2. CDR1 and CDR2 from the germline V gene are SGDLS and YYNGEE. The J segment lost 3 bases and the V segment lost 4 bases, leaving 6 bases of the junction unmatched. This CDR3 contains 15 residues. CDR3 DNA sequence: TGTGCCAGCAGCCCAGGAGCGGGAGGGGAAGAGACCCAGTACTTC. This codes for CASSPGAGGEETQYF.

This clone has just a few counts. This chain joins TRBV6-6 and TRBJ1-5, with 9 nucleotides matching TRBD1. After removal of 7 bases from V and 4 bases from J, the junction contained 8 bases not matched to a gene. Germline CDR1 is MNHNY and CDR2 is SVGAGI (reference sequence). This CDR3 contains 15 residues. The CDR3 DNA reads TGTGCCAGCAACACCGGGACAGGGACTAATCAGCCCCAGCATTTT. This gives the protein CASNTGTGTNQPQHF.

The CDR3 nucleotides are TGTGCCAGCAGCTTAAAGCTGGGCACCAGGGAGACCCAGTACTTC. It codes for CASSLKLGTRETQYF. The chain recombines TRBV7-9 with TRBJ2-5, with no clear D. V lost 2 bases and J 5 bases, leaving 15 bases between the germline ends. CDR3 length: 15 residues. Germline V gene sequence: CDR1 SEHNR, CDR2 FQNEAQ (reference sequence).

The chain recombines TRBV9 with TRBJ2-7, with 8 positions matching TRBD1. The germline V gene encodes CDR1 SGDLS and CDR2 YYNGEE. The V gene end was trimmed by 0 bases and the J gene end by 6 bases; junction bases not matched to a gene: 2. The CDR3 runs 13 residues. Here the CDR3 DNA reads TGTGCCAGCAGCGTAGTTACAGGGGGCGAGCAGTACTTC. As protein: CASSVVTGGEQYF.

The chain has TRBV7-8 and TRBJ2-1; no clear D gene. Germline lookup yields CDR1 SGHVS and CDR2 FQNEAQ. This CDR3 spans 16 amino acids. V lost 5 bases and J lost 8, with 22 bases in between. The CDR3 loop reads CASSQSAGTAWDEQFF. The CDR3 DNA reads TGTGCCAGCAGCCAATCGGCAGGAACGGCCTGGGATGAGCAGTTCTTC.

This clone turned up a few times. In DNA, the CDR3 is TGTGCCAGTAGCCCCGGGAGGAACTATGGCTACACCTTC. Translated: CASSPGRNYGYTF. J is TRBJ1-2 and V is TRBV19, with D uncertain. This CDR3 spans 13 amino acids. CDR1 is LNHDA, CDR2 SQIVND, per germline (reference sequence). Trimming removed 6 bases at V and 2 bases at J, with 10 bases between.